This TCR beta chain was identified during a study of cytomegalovirus exposure and HLA in healthy donors. Findings and limits, study-wide: As immune exposure information, only CMV serostatus was available. Presence/absence analyses assumed roughly uniform sequencing depth across donors, which may not hold. Further analysis was carried out later, and it showed several of the most significant clusters appearing linked to common viral pathogens. The CMV antigen specificity of a few CMV-associated chains was confirmed through in vitro analysis.

This clone came up once. Its antigen is unknown. Both 60 Vbeta primers and 13 Jbeta primers went into the PCR. TCRdb's table, derived via immunoSEQ multiplex PCR, lists solely in-frame clones and lacks some. This sample has 120,000 or so clones; around four fifths occur once, and the top ten carry roughly 20%. Material for sequencing was PBMCs. The clonotype originates from a man aged 18 to 30 in good health and CMV-seropositive.

DNA for the CDR3: TGCGCCAGCAGCTTGTATTTCGGCGGGGGGGCCCCCACGAGGGTTGAGCAGTACTTC. It encodes CASSLYFGGGAPTRVEQYF. The chain couples TRBV5-1 to TRBJ2-7, with TRBD2 matching 9 bases. This CDR3 is built from 19 residues. V shed 1 base and J 7 bases; nucleotides not matched to a gene: 21. Per germline, CDR1 SGHRS and CDR2 YFSETQ.